These 6 T cell receptor beta chains were sequenced from one sample in a study of blood T cells in healthy people across ages. A J-beta primer mix and a sample-barcoded 5' primer were used in a second PCR of about 7 to 12 cycles. MiXCR, applied by TCRdb to the 5' RACE reads, yields one record per CDR3 protein. The data hold about 800,000 distinct CDR3 sequences, with around 25% observed a single time. The same data also contributed to another study, on T cells of mothers and their children.

Sequenced material: blood. Source of these receptors: a boy between 5 and 17 years old in good health.

This rearrangement joins TRBV7-2 to TRBJ2-3, with 7 nucleotides matching TRBD2. Per the germline V gene, CDR1 is SGHTA and CDR2 is FQGNSA. This CDR3 has 16 amino acids. The J segment lost 4 bases and the V segment lost 1 base, leaving 8 bases of the junction unmatched. DNA of the CDR3: TGTGCCAGCAGCTTAGATACGGAGACTAGCCCAGATACGCAGTATTTT. Encoded protein: CASSLDTETSPDTQYF.

The rearrangement links TRBV4-1 to TRBJ2-7; TRBD1 matches at 9 bases. CDR1 is MGHRA and CDR2 is YSYEKL in the germline V gene. The V gene end was trimmed by 2 bases and the J gene end by 2 bases; junction bases not matched to a gene: 4. This CDR3 has 15 amino acids. DNA of the CDR3: TGCGCCAGCAGCCAAATCGGACAGGGGACCTACGAGCAGTACTTC. Residues: CASSQIGQGTYEQYF.

This clonotype was counted between two and nine times. CDR3 sequence reads: CSASQITDTQYF. The CDR3 coding sequence is TGCAGTGCTAGCCAGATCACAGATACGCAGTATTTT. The rearrangement uses TRBV20-1 and TRBJ2-3; D not resolved. The germline V gene encodes CDR1 DFQATT and CDR2 SNEGSKA (reference sequence). Trimming stripped 3 bases from V and 2 bases from J, with 6 bases between. CDR3 length: 12 amino acids.

The J gene is TRBJ1-2, the V gene TRBV20-1; D not resolved. CDR1 is DFQATT and CDR2 is SNEGSKA in the germline V gene (reference sequence). This CDR3 contains 10 residues. V was clipped by 3 bases and J by 5 bases, with 4 bases between them. The CDR3 region is CSARGYGYTF. The CDR3 DNA is TGCAGTGCTAGGGGGTATGGCTACACCTTC.

The chain links TRBV30 to TRBJ2-2; D ambiguous. V lost 4 bases, J lost 8 bases, and 11 bases lay in between. The V gene's germline CDR1 is GTSNPN and CDR2 SVGIG (reference sequence). The CDR3 is 12 amino acids. CDR3 residues: CAWTLQGGELFF. The CDR3 DNA follows: TGTGCCTGGACACTTCAAGGGGGGGAGCTGTTTTTT.

This chain uses TRBV27 with TRBJ2-5; the D call may be TRBD1 or TRBD2 (6 bases each). From germline, CDR1 is MNHEY and CDR2 SMNVEV (reference sequence). The ends were cut back, 5 bases at V and 4 bases at J, with 14 bases in the middle. This CDR3 is 14 amino acids long. The CDR3 DNA sequence: TGTGCCAGCAGTGATCGGGGGCTCGGAGAGACCCAGTACTTC. It specifies CASSDRGLGETQYF.